This T cell receptor beta chain was sequenced during a study of a mutant IDH1 vaccine in newly diagnosed glioma. Whole-study context: Males made up 62.5% and females roughly 40% of treated patients, whose mean age was approximately 43 years. The study, taken as a whole, reports: Immune responses arising from the vaccine appeared in around 93% of patients. Pseudoprogression looked unconnected to shifts in top peripheral T cell clonotypes.

As concerns this clone: What it recognizes is unknown.

Noted time point: baseline, week 1 (first vaccination visit). Documented treatment: pre-vaccination baseline after standard-of-care therapy. In every donor, the tumor was a new WHO grade 3 or 4 IDH1-mutant, ATRX-lost astrocytoma. Profiling relied on immunoSEQ multiplex PCR, and the TCRdb table lists in-frame clones only, not all of them. The table records about 15,000 clones, 85% to 90% of them present only once. The material sequenced was PBMCs, taken from a glioma patient treated with radiotherapy, temozolomide or both. The TCR originated in a woman aged 40 to 49 with glioma. Some clones in this sample may be carry-over from other donors' samples.

CDR3 protein: CASSPPLQETQYF. The CDR3 DNA is TGTGCCAGCTCACCACCCTTACAAGAGACCCAGTACTTC. This sequence joins TRBV18 and TRBJ2-5; no clear D. Germline V CDR1 and CDR2: KGHSH, LQKENI. The V gene lost 0 bases and the J gene lost 2 bases, with 4 bases spanning the gap. The CDR3 extends over 13 amino acids.